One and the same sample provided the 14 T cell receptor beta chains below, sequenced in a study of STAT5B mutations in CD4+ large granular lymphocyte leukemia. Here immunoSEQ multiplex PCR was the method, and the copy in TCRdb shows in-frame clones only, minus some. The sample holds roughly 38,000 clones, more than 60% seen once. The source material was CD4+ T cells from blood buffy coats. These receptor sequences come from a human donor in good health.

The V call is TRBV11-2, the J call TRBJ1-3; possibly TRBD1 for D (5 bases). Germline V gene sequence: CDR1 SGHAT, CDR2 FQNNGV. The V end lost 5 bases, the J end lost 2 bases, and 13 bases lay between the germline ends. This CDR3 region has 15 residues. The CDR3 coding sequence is TGTGCCAGCAGCGATAATTGGGGGGCTGGAAACACCATATATTTT. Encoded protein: CASSDNWGAGNTIYF. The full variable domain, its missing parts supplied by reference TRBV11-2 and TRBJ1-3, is EAGVAQSPRYKIIEKRQSVAFWCNPISGHATLYWYQQILGQGPKLLIQFQNNGVVDDSQLPKDRFSAERLKGVDSTLKIQPAKLEDSAVYLCASSDNWGAGNTIYFGEGSWLTVV.

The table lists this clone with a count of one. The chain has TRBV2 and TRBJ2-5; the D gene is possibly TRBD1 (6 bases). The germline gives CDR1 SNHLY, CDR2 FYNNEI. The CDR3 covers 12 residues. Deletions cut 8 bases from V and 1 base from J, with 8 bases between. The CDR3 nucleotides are TGTGCCAGCGGGGGCGGCCAAGAGACCCAGTACTTC. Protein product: CASGGGQETQYF.

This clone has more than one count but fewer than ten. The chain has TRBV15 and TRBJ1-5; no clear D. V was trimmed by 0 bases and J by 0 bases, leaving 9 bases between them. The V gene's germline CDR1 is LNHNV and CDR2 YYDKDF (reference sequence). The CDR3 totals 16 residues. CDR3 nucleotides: TGTGCCACCAGCAGAGACCTACCATATAGCAATCAGCCCCAGCATTTT. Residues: CATSRDLPYSNQPQHF.

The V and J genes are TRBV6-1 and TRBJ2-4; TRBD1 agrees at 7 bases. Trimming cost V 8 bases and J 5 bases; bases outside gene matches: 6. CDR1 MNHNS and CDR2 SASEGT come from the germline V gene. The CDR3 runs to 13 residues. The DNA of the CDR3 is TGTGCCAGCTCAACAGGGGTCCAAAACATTCAGTACTTC. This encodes CASSTGVQNIQYF.

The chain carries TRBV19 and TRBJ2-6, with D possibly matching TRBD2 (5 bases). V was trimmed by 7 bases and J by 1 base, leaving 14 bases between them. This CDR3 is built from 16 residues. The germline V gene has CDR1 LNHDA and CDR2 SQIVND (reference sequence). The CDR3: CASTSRVGSGANVLTF. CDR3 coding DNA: TGTGCCAGTACCTCGAGGGTCGGGTCTGGGGCCAACGTCCTGACTTTC.

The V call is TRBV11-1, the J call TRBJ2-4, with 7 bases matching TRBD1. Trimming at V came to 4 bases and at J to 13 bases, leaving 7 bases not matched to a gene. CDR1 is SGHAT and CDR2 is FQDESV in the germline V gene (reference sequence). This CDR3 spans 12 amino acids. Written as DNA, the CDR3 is TGTGCCAGCAGCTCGGGGACAGATTACCAGTACTTC. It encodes CASSSGTDYQYF.

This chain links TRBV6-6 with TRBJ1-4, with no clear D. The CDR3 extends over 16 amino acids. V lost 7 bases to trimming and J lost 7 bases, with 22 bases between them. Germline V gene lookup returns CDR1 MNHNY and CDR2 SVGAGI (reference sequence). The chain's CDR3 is CASTQIQRREGEKLFF. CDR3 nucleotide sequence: TGTGCCAGCACCCAAATCCAACGGAGGGAAGGTGAAAAACTGTTTTTT.

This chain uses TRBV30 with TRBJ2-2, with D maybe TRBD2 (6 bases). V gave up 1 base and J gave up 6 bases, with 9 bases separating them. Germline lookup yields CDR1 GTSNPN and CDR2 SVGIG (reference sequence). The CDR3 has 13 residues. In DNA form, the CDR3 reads TGTGCCTGGAGTGGGGACTTCGCCGGGGAGCTGTTTTTT. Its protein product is CAWSGDFAGELFF. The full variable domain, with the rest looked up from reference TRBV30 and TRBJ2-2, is SQTIHQWPATLVQPVGSPLSLECTVEGTSNPNLYWYRQAAGRGLQLLFYSVGIGQISSEVPQNLSASRPQDRQFILSSKKLLLSDSGFYLCAWSGDFAGELFFGEGSRLTVL.

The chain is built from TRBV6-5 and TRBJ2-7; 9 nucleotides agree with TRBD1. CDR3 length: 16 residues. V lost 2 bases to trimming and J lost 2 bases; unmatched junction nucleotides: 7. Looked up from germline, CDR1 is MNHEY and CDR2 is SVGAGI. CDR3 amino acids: CASSYTTGQGPYEQYF. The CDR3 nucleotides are TGTGCCAGCAGTTACACGACGGGACAGGGTCCCTACGAGCAGTACTTC.

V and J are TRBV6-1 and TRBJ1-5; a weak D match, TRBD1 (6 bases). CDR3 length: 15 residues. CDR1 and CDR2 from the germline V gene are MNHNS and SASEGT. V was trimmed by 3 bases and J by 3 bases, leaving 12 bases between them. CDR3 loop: CASSDRGVANQPQHF. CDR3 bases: TGTGCCAGCAGTGACAGGGGTGTCGCCAATCAGCCCCAGCATTTT.

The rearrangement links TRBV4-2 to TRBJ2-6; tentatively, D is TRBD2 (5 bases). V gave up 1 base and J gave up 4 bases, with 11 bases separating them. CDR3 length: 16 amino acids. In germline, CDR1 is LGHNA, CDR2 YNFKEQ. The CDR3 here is CASSQAPGSGANVLTF. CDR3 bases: TGTGCCAGCAGCCAAGCCCCGGGGTCCGGGGCCAACGTCCTGACTTTC.

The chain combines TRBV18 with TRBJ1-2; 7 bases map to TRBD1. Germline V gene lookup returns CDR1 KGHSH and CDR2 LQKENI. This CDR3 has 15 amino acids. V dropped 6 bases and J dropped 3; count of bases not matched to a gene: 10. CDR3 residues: CASSPGTERHYGYTF. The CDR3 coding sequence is TGTGCCAGCTCTCCAGGGACAGAGCGGCACTATGGCTACACCTTC.

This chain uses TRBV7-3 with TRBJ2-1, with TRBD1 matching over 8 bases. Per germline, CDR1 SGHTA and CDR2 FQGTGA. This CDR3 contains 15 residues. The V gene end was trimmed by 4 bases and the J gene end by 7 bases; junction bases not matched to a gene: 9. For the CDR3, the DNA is TGTGCCAGCAGCTCCCCAGGGGGCGCGGGGAATGAGCAGTTCTTC. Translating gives CASSSPGGAGNEQFF.

CDR3 region: CASSIPRDTEAFF. In DNA, the CDR3 is TGTGCCAGTAGTATACCGAGGGACACTGAAGCTTTCTTT. The V gene is TRBV19, the J gene TRBJ1-1; unclear D gene. CDR3 length equals 13 residues. Trimming pared 2 bases from V and 3 bases from J, leaving 7 bases between. In germline, CDR1 is LNHDA, CDR2 SQIVND (reference sequence).